This T cell receptor beta chain was sequenced during a study of T cells in localized non-small cell lung cancer. Points from the study as a whole: Those with higher blood T cell density had longer overall survival. Tumor samples were not multi-region, leaving intratumor heterogeneity unexcluded. Among the top 100 tumor clones, a median 57 appeared in adjacent lung. Compared with tumor, uninvolved adjacent lung displayed greater T cell clonality, ranking highest overall.

As to this clone: Its target is not known.

Sequencing was performed with immunoSEQ multiplex PCR; in TCRdb, only in-frame clones are kept and a portion is missing. The profile shows 30,000 to 35,000 clones, about 89% of them singletons. This sequence originates from a female donor older than 55 with stage I lung adenocarcinoma. Sequences were derived from peripheral blood, sampled before any cancer treatment.

The CDR3: CASSLEGRGTGELFF. In nucleotides, the CDR3 is TGCGCCAGCAGCTTGGAGGGGAGGGGTACCGGGGAGCTGTTTTTT. V is TRBV5-1 and J is TRBJ2-2; 7 nucleotides agree with TRBD2. The CDR3 sequence is 15 residues long. V dropped 0 bases and J dropped 5; count of bases not matched to a gene: 4. Germline V gene sequence: CDR1 SGHRS, CDR2 YFSETQ.